Listed below are T cell receptor beta chains from one sample, sequenced in a study of beta chain features in type 1 diabetes. The repertoire was sequenced with immunoSEQ multiplex PCR; TCRdb's copy has only in-frame clones and lacks some. Among around 250,000 clones, around 25% were seen once, and the ten largest hold about 0.012%. Sample: naive CD4+ T cells from blood. The receptor source for this set is a woman in her 30s with type 1 diabetes. The CDR3 runs from the conserved cysteine through the conserved F or W. A D gene is named only where the DNA matches it firmly. The size field is filled for only some rows; it gives once, few, many or a size class.

j_call d_call clone_size v_call cdr3_aa cdr3_nt
TRBJ2-1 . . TRBV15 CATSHRDSSKHEQFF TGTGCCACCAGCCACAGGGATTCTAGCAAGCATGAGCAGTTCTTC
TRBJ2-1 . few TRBV7-8 CASSPLSGTYNEQFF TGTGCCAGCAGCCCCCTCTCGGGAACCTACAATGAGCAGTTCTTC
TRBJ2-1 TRBD2 . TRBV7-9 CASSLAGGEDEQFF TGTGCCAGCAGCCTAGCGGGAGGTGAGGATGAGCAGTTCTTC
TRBJ2-1 . few TRBV30 CAWSTETQFF TGTGCCTGGAGCACGGAGACGCAGTTCTTC
TRBJ1-2 . few TRBV7-9 CASSLEPAAYGYTF TGTGCCAGCAGCCTAGAACCTGCGGCATATGGCTACACCTTC
TRBJ2-1 TRBD2 . TRBV30 CAWSARLAEQFF TGTGCCTGGAGTGCTAGACTAGCGGAGCAGTTCTTC
TRBJ2-5 . few TRBV30 CAWLGFQETQYF TGTGCCTGGTTGGGCTTTCAAGAGACCCAGTACTTC
TRBJ2-3 . few TRBV18 CASSPRPQATDTQYF TGTGCCAGCTCACCTCGGCCACAGGCCACAGATACGCAGTATTTT
TRBJ1-4 . . TRBV4-1 CASSQDSSLGGIHNEKLFF TGCGCCAGCAGCCAAGACTCGTCCCTGGGGGGGATACATAATGAAAAACTGTTTTTT
TRBJ1-2 . . TRBV28 CASSSPGVPYGYTF TGTGCCAGCAGTTCCCCAGGGGTTCCCTATGGCTACACCTTC
TRBJ1-1 . . TRBV30 CAWSYREGTEAFF TGTGCCTGGAGTTACAGGGAGGGCACTGAAGCTTTCTTT
TRBJ1-3 . . TRBV29-1 CSAGTSGNTIYF TGCAGCGCTGGGACTTCAGGAAACACCATATATTTT
TRBJ2-1 . few TRBV4-1 CASGLSYNEQFF TGCGCCAGCGGGCTTTCCTACAATGAGCAGTTCTTC
TRBJ2-5 TRBD1 few TRBV5-1 CASSLQGGETQYF TGCGCCAGCAGCCTACAGGGGGGAGAGACCCAGTACTTC
TRBJ2-1 . few TRBV6-5 CASRPDSYNEQFF TGTGCCAGCAGACCGGACAGTTACAATGAGCAGTTCTTC
TRBJ2-7 . . TRBV28 CASNSGGSKSYEQYF TGTGCCAGCAACTCAGGTGGGAGTAAATCCTACGAGCAGTACTTC
TRBJ2-1 TRBD2 . TRBV7-7 CASSFGLAGEEQFF TGTGCTAGCAGCTTCGGCTTAGCGGGAGAGGAGCAGTTCTTC
TRBJ2-7 . . TRBV7-8 CASSTSEVRDEQYF TGTGCCAGCAGCACCTCGGAGGTACGGGACGAGCAGTACTTC
TRBJ1-4 TRBD1 . TRBV30 CAWTTGWDEKLFF TGTGCCTGGACGACAGGGTGGGATGAAAAACTGTTTTTT
TRBJ1-1 . . TRBV7-9 CASSSPWRDEDTEAFF TGTGCCAGCAGCTCCCCTTGGCGGGACGAGGACACTGAAGCTTTCTTT
TRBJ1-1 TRBD1 few TRBV7-2 CASGNRGRTEAFF TGTGCCAGCGGCAACAGGGGAAGGACTGAAGCTTTCTTT
TRBJ1-5 TRBD1 . TRBV15 CATSGGTANNQPQHF TGTGCCACCAGCGGCGGGACAGCGAACAATCAGCCCCAGCATTTT
TRBJ1-1 TRBD1 . TRBV29-1 CSVPRDRASINTEAFF TGCAGCGTTCCCCGTGACAGGGCGTCGATAAACACTGAAGCTTTCTTT
TRBJ2-7 TRBD1 . TRBV29-1 CSAWDREDEQYF TGCAGCGCCTGGGACAGGGAGGACGAGCAGTACTTC
TRBJ2-7 TRBD2 . TRBV15 CATSRTSGTSSEYF TGTGCCACCAGCAGAACTAGCGGGACCTCCTCCGAGTACTTC
TRBJ2-1 . . TRBV2 CASLLTYEQFF TGTGCCAGCCTGCTCACTTATGAGCAGTTCTTC
TRBJ2-7 . . TRBV19 CASTSGTGSSYEQYF TGTGCCAGTACTAGCGGAACAGGGAGCTCCTACGAGCAGTACTTC
TRBJ2-1 TRBD2 . TRBV9 CASSGTSGNRGSYNEQFF TGTGCCAGCAGCGGGACTAGCGGGAACCGGGGCTCCTACAATGAGCAGTTCTTC
TRBJ2-5 . few TRBV6-6 CASSSPSGGETQYF TGTGCCAGCAGTTCCCCCTCCGGCGGGGAGACCCAGTACTTC
TRBJ2-3 . . TRBV5-4 CASSLRGTDTQYF TGTGCCAGCAGCTTGCGTGGCACAGATACGCAGTATTTT
TRBJ2-7 . . TRBV21-1 CASIKRDEQYF TGTGCCAGCATAAAGCGGGACGAGCAGTACTTC
TRBJ2-7 TRBD1 . TRBV2 CAVPGGQGGDEQYF TGTGCCGTGCCGGGGGGACAGGGAGGAGACGAGCAGTACTTC
TRBJ2-7 . . TRBV30 CAWSGAYEQYF TGTGCCTGGAGCGGAGCCTACGAGCAGTACTTC
TRBJ2-7 TRBD2 . TRBV28 CAVLARDYEQYF TGTGCTGTACTAGCGAGAGACTACGAGCAGTACTTC
TRBJ2-7 TRBD2 . TRBV29-1 CSVRTSGTYEQYF TGCAGCGTTAGGACTAGCGGAACCTACGAGCAGTACTTC
TRBJ1-2 . . TRBV30 CAWTPTGNGYTF TGTGCCTGGACACCTACAGGGAACGGCTACACCTTC
TRBJ2-7 TRBD2 . TRBV5-1 CASSLFGTSGSGEQYF TGCGCCAGCAGCTTGTTCGGGACTAGCGGGAGCGGGGAGCAGTACTTC
TRBJ2-1 TRBD2 . TRBV9 CASRPPGTNNNEQFF TGTGCCAGCAGGCCACCCGGGACTAACAACAATGAGCAGTTCTTC
TRBJ2-5 . . TRBV18 CASSPEGLETQYF TGTGCCAGCTCACCAGAGGGTTTGGAGACCCAGTACTTC
TRBJ2-7 . . TRBV30 CAWTGGAYEQYF TGTGCCTGGACAGGTGGCGCCTACGAGCAGTACTTC
TRBJ2-1 TRBD2 . TRBV9 CASSERLAGDGWNEQFF TGTGCCAGCAGCGAAAGACTAGCGGGAGACGGGTGGAATGAGCAGTTCTTC
TRBJ2-6 . few TRBV2 CAGRGWGANVLTF TGTGCCGGGCGTGGGTGGGGGGCCAACGTCCTGACTTTC
TRBJ2-1 . . TRBV7-2 CASSLRLYNEQFF TGTGCCAGCAGCCTCCGGTTGTACAATGAGCAGTTCTTC
TRBJ2-1 . . TRBV29-1 CSVEIPSAYNEQFF TGCAGCGTTGAAATCCCTAGCGCGTACAATGAGCAGTTCTTC
TRBJ1-1 . . TRBV4-2 CASSQVGRTEAFF TGTGCCAGCAGCCAAGTGGGCAGGACTGAAGCTTTCTTT
TRBJ2-1 . . TRBV21-1 CASSTGTVYNEQFF TGTGCCAGCAGCACCGGGACTGTCTACAATGAGCAGTTCTTC
TRBJ2-1 TRBD2 few TRBV29-1 CSAPTSGRNEQFF TGCAGCGCCCCGACTAGCGGGAGAAATGAGCAGTTCTTC
TRBJ2-1 TRBD2 . TRBV5-4 CASSPGTSGVYNEQFF TGTGCCAGCAGCCCTGGGACTAGCGGCGTCTACAATGAGCAGTTCTTC
TRBJ2-7 . few TRBV28 CASSLAHEQYF TGTGCCAGCAGTTTAGCGCACGAGCAGTACTTC
TRBJ2-2 TRBD1 . TRBV10-3 CAIRTQGVNTGELFF TGTGCCATCAGGACGCAGGGGGTAAACACCGGGGAGCTGTTTTTT
TRBJ1-3 TRBD1 . TRBV9 CASSLGQGKPGNTIYF TGTGCCAGCAGCCTAGGACAGGGGAAGCCTGGAAACACCATATATTTT
TRBJ2-3 . . TRBV2 CASKERADTQYF TGTGCCAGCAAGGAGCGGGCAGATACGCAGTATTTT
TRBJ1-2 . . TRBV7-9 CASSLGSGNYGYTF TGTGCCAGCAGCTTAGGATCAGGGAACTATGGCTACACCTTC
TRBJ1-1 . . TRBV30 CAWSVGQVAFF TGTGCCTGGAGTGTAGGACAAGTAGCTTTCTTT
TRBJ2-5 . few TRBV7-2 CASSFQSVETQYF TGTGCCAGCAGCTTTCAGTCAGTGGAGACCCAGTACTTC
TRBJ2-2 . . TRBV11-3 CASNAAGPTARNTGELFF TGTGCCAGCAACGCGGCGGGTCCAACAGCCCGAAACACCGGGGAGCTGTTTTTT
TRBJ2-2 . few TRBV2 CASSGQDTGELFF TGTGCCAGCAGTGGACAAGACACCGGGGAGCTGTTTTTT
TRBJ1-2 . . TRBV6-6 CASSYRPGRSYGYTF TGTGCCAGCAGTTACCGGCCAGGGCGATCTTATGGCTACACCTTC
TRBJ2-5 . . TRBV7-9 CASSLGGTNQETQYF TGTGCCAGCAGCTTAGGGGGGACAAACCAAGAGACCCAGTACTTC
TRBJ2-1 . few TRBV29-1 CSVHGRDRPADEQFF TGCAGCGTCCATGGGCGGGACCGACCGGCCGATGAGCAGTTCTTC